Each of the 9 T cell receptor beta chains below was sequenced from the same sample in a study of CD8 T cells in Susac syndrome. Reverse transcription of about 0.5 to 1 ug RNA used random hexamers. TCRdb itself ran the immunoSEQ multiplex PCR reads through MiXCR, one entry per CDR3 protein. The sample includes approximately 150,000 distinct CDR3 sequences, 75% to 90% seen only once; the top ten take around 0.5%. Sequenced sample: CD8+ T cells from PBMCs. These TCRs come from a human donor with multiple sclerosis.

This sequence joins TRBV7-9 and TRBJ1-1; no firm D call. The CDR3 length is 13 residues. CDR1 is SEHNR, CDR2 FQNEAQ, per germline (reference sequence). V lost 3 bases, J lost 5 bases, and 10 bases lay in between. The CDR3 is CASSFGFGTEAFF. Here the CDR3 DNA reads TGTGCCAGCAGCTTCGGTTTCGGGACTGAAGCTTTCTTT.

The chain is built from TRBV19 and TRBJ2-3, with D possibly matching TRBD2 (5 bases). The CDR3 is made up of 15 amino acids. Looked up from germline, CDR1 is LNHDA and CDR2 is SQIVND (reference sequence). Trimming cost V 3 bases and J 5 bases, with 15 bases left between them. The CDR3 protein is CASSILATSVDTQYF. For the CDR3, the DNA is TGTGCCAGTAGTATCCTAGCAACCAGTGTAGATACGCAGTATTTT.

The CDR3 loop reads CASSQDGLLGVGNEQFF. For the CDR3, the DNA is TGCGCCAGCAGCCAAGACGGACTCTTGGGGGTAGGCAATGAGCAGTTCTTC. The J gene is TRBJ2-1, the V gene TRBV4-1; D is perhaps TRBD1 or TRBD2 (5 bases each). The ends were cut back, 0 bases at V and 6 bases at J, with 18 bases in the middle. This CDR3 contains 17 residues. Germline-derived CDR1 and CDR2 are MGHRA and YSYEKL.

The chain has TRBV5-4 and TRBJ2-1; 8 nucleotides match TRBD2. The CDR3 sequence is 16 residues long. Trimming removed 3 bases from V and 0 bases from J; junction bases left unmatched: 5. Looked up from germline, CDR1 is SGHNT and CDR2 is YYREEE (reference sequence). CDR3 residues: CASSSGGAVSYNEQFF. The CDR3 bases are TGTGCCAGCAGCTCCGGGGGGGCAGTCTCCTACAATGAGCAGTTCTTC.

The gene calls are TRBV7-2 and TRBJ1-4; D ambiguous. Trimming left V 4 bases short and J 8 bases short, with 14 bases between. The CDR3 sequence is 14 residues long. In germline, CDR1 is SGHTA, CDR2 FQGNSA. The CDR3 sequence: CASSSILGGEKLFF. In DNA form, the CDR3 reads TGTGCCAGCAGCTCGATCCTGGGCGGCGAAAAACTGTTTTTT.

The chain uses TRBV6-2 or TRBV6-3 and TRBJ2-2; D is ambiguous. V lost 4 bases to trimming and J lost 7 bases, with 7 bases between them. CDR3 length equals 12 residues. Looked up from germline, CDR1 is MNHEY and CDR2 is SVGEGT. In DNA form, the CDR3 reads TGTGCCAGCAGTTCGACGAGCGGGGAGCTGTTTTTT. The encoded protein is CASSSTSGELFF.

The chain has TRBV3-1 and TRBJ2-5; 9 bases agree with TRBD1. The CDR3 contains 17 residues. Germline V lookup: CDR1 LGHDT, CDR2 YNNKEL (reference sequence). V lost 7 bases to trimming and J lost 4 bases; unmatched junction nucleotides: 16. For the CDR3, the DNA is TGTGCCAGCACCTCTCCCGGGACAGGGAACTTAGGAGAGACCCAGTACTTC. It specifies CASTSPGTGNLGETQYF.

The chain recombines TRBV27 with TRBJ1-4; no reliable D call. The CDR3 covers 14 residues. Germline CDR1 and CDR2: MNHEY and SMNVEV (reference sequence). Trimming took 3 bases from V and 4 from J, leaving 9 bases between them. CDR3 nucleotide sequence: TGTGCCAGCAGTTTCCTGGGGAGTAATGAAAAACTGTTTTTT. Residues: CASSFLGSNEKLFF.

The CDR3 spells CASSGVAGPYNEQFF. In nucleotides, the CDR3 is TGTGCCAGCAGTGGGGTAGCGGGACCCTACAATGAGCAGTTCTTC. V and J are TRBV6-1 and TRBJ2-1; 8 nucleotides agree with TRBD2. Trimming removed 4 bases from V and 2 bases from J; junction bases left unmatched: 4. From germline, CDR1 is MNHNS and CDR2 SASEGT. CDR3 size: 15 residues.